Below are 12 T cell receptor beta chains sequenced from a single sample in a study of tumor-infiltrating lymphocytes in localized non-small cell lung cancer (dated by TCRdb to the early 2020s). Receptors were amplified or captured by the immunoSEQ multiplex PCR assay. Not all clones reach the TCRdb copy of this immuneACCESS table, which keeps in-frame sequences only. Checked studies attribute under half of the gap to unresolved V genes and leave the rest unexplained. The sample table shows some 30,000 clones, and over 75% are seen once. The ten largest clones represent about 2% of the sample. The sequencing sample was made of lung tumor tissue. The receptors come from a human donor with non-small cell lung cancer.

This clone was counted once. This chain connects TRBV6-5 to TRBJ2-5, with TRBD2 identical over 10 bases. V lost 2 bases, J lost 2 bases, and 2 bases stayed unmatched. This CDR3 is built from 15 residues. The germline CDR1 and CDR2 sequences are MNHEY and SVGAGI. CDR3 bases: TGTGCCAGCAGTTACGGTAGCGGGGGGCAAGAGACCCAGTACTTC. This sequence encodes CASSYGSGGQETQYF.

CDR3 residues: CASMGRMNTEAFF. Here the CDR3 DNA reads TGTGCCAGCATGGGACGGATGAACACTGAAGCTTTCTTT. The chain carries TRBV5-4 and TRBJ1-1; a possible D gene is TRBD1 (5 bases). V was trimmed by 6 bases and J by 0 bases, leaving 9 bases between them. The CDR3 is 13 residues long. CDR1 is SGHNT and CDR2 is YYREEE in the germline V gene (reference sequence).

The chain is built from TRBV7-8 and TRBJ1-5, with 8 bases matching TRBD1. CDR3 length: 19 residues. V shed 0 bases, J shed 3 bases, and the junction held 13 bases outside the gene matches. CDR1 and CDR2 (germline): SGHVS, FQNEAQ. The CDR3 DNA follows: TGTGCCAGCAGCTTAGCGAATTTACAAGACAGGGGAACCAATCAGCCCCAGCATTTT. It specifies CASSLANLQDRGTNQPQHF.

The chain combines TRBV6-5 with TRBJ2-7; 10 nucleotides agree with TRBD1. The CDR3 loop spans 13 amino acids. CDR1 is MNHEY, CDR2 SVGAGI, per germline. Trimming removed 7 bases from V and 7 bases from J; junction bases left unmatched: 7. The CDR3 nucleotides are TGTGCCAGCAAGGTGACAGGGGGCAGAGAGCAGTACTTC. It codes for CASKVTGGREQYF.

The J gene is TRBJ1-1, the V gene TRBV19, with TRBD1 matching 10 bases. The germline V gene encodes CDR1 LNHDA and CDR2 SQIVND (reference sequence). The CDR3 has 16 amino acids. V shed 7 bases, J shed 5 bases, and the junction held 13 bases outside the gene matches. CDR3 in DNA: TGTGCCAGTACCCCGGGACAGGGGATAAGGGGGACTGAAGCTTTCTTT. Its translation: CASTPGQGIRGTEAFF.

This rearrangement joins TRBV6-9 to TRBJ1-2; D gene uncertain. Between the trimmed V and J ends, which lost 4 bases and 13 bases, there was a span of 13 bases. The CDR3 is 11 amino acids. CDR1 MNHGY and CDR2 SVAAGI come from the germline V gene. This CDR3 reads CASSFRHSGTF. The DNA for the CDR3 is TGTGCCAGCAGTTTCCGACACAGCGGCACCTTC.

As DNA, the CDR3 is TGTGCCAGCAGCCAAGGACAGAACACTGAAGCTTTCTTT. This encodes CASSQGQNTEAFF. The chain is built from TRBV4-2 and TRBJ1-1; D is uncertain. With 1 base removed from V and 1 base from J, the gap between germline ends came to 4 bases. The CDR3 is 13 residues long. The germline CDR1 and CDR2 sequences are LGHNA and YNFKEQ.

In nucleotides, the CDR3 is TGTGCCAGCAGTCTACTCGGGGGAAGCTACGAGCAGTACTTC. It is translated as CASSLLGGSYEQYF. This chain joins TRBV28 and TRBJ2-7, with D possibly TRBD2 on 6 matching bases. Germline-derived CDR1 and CDR2 are MDHEN and SYDVKM. The ends were cut back, 5 bases at V and 3 bases at J, with 14 bases in the middle. This CDR3 spans 14 amino acids. Looking up the rest from reference TRBV28 and TRBJ2-7 gives the full variable domain: DVKVTQSSRYLVKRTGEKVFLECVQDMDHENMFWYRQDPGLGLRLIYFSYDVKMKEKGDIPEGYSVSREKKERFSLILESASTNQTSMYLCASSLLGGSYEQYFGPGTRLTVT.

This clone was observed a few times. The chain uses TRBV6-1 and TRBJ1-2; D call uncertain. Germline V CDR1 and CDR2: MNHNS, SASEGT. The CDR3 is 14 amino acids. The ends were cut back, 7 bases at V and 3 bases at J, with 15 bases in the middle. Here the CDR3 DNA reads TGTGCCAGCAAACTGGACTTCGGGGACTATGGCTACACCTTC. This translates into CASKLDFGDYGYTF.

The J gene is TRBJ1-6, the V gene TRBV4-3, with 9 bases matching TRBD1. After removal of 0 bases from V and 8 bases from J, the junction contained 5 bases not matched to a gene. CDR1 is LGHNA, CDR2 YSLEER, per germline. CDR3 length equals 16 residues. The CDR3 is CASSQEPGQGYSPLHF. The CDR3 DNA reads TGCGCCAGCAGCCAAGAGCCGGGACAGGGATATTCACCCCTCCACTTT.

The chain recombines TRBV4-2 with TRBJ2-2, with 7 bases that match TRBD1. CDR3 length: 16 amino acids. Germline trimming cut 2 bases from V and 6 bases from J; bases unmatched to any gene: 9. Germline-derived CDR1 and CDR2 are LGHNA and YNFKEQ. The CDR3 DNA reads TGTGCCAGCAGCCAATTTCTGACAGGGAAGGCCGGGGAGCTGTTTTTT. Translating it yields CASSQFLTGKAGELFF.

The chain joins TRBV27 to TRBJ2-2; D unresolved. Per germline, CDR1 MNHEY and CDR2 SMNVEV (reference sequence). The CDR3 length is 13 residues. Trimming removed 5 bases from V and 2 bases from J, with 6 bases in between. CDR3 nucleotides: TGTGCCAGCAGTACGACCAACACCGGGGAGCTGTTTTTT. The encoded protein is CASSTTNTGELFF.